One and the same sample provided the 5 T cell receptor beta chains below, sequenced in a study of T cells after yellow fever vaccination. MiXCR was run by TCRdb on the 5' RACE reads, yielding one entry per CDR3 protein. The sample lists around 310,000 distinct CDR3 sequences, 3% to 4.5% occurring once. The source material was PBMCs, sampled 5 days after the yellow fever booster vaccination. Receptors originate from a man younger than 35 who received the YFV17D yellow fever vaccine.

This sequence joins TRBV20-1 and TRBJ1-1, with D possibly TRBD1 on 6 matching bases. CDR1 DFQATT and CDR2 SNEGSKA come from the germline V gene (reference sequence). This CDR3 has 16 residues. V dropped 4 bases and J dropped 1 base, with 19 bases sitting between them. CDR3 DNA sequence: TGCAGTGCTAAGGGAGATTACAGGGTTCCGAACACTGAAGCTTTCTTT. Translated: CSAKGDYRVPNTEAFF.

V gene TRBV7-9 combines with J gene TRBJ1-4; D is undetermined. Germline loops: CDR1 SEHNR, CDR2 FQNEAQ (reference sequence). V lost 5 bases and J 0 bases, leaving 10 bases between the germline ends. The CDR3 spans 15 residues. CDR3 sequence: CASSKMGATNEKLFF. The CDR3 DNA reads TGTGCCAGCAGCAAGATGGGTGCAACTAATGAAAAACTGTTTTTT.

V usage is TRBV7-2 and J usage is TRBJ2-5; 15 nucleotides agree with TRBD2. Germline CDR1 SGHTA, CDR2 FQGNSA. This CDR3 has 17 amino acids. The trim removed 5 bases at V and 5 bases at J, leaving 9 bases unmatched. The CDR3 DNA is TGTGCCAGCAGCAGCGGACTAGCGGGGGGGCCTTTGGAGACCCAGTACTTC. As protein: CASSSGLAGGPLETQYF.

This clonotype was found many times. This chain links TRBV2 with TRBJ2-7, with 8 bases matching TRBD1. The ends lost 2 bases at V and 9 bases at J; junction bases unmatched: 9. Germline V CDR1 and CDR2: SNHLY, FYNNEI. The CDR3 consists of 14 residues. The CDR3 region is CASSESPGGIRQYV. CDR3 coding DNA: TGTGCCAGCAGTGAATCTCCAGGGGGCATTCGGCAGTACGTC.

This clonotype was observed a handful of times. This sequence joins TRBV5-1 and TRBJ2-1, with a weak D call TRBD2 (7 bases). The CDR3 spans 13 residues. CDR1 and CDR2 (germline): SGHRS, YFSETQ. Trimming shortened V by 6 bases and J by 5 bases, and 12 bases separated the two germline ends. CDR3 protein: CASTRGDNNEQFF. As DNA, the CDR3 is TGCGCCAGCACCCGGGGGGACAACAATGAGCAGTTCTTC.